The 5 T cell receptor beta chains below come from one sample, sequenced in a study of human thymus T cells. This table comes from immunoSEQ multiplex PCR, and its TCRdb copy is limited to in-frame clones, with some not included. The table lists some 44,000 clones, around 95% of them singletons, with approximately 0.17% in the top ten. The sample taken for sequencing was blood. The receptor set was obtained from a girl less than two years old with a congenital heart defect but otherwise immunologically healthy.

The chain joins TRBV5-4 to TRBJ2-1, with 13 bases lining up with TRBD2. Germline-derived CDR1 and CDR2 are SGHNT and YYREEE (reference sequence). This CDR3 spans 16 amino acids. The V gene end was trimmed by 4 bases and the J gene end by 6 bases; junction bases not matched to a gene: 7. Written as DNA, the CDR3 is TGTGCCAGCAGCACGGGCGGGACTAGCGGGACCAATGAGCAGTTCTTC. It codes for CASSTGGTSGTNEQFF.

In nucleotides, the CDR3 is TGTGCCAGCAGCTTGGATGCGGCAGCGGGGACCCGTAAGCAGTTCTTC. This encodes CASSLDAAAGTRKQFF. This chain links TRBV5-4 with TRBJ2-1; 7 bases align to TRBD2. This CDR3 spans 16 amino acids. Looked up from germline, CDR1 is SGHNT and CDR2 is YYREEE (reference sequence). J gave up 11 bases and V 0 bases, and 14 bases lay outside the gene matches.

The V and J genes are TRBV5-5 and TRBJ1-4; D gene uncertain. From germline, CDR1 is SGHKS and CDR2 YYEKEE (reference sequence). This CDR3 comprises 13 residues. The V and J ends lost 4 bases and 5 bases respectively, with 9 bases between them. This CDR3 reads CASSTRHNEKLFF. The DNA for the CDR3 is TGTGCCAGCAGCACTCGGCACAATGAAAAACTGTTTTTT.

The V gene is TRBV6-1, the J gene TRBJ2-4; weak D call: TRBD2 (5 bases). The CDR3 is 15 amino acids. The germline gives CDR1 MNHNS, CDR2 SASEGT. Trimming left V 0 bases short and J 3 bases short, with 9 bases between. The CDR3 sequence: CASSEAAGSKNIQYF. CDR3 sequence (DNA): TGTGCCAGCAGTGAAGCGGCGGGCAGCAAAAACATTCAGTACTTC.

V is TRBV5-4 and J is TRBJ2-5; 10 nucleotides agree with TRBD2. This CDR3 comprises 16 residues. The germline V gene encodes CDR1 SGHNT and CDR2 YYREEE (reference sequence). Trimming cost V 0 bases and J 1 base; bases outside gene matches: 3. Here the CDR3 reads CASSLALAGAQETQYF. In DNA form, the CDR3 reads TGTGCCAGCAGCTTGGCCCTAGCGGGGGCCCAAGAGACCCAGTACTTC. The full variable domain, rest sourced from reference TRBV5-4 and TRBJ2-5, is ETGVTQSPTHLIKTRGQQVTLRCSSQSGHNTVSWYQQALGQGPQFIFQYYREEENGRGNFPPRFSGLQFPNYSSELNVNALELDDSALYLCASSLALAGAQETQYFGPGTRLLVL.